The 28 T cell receptor beta chains given below trace back to one sample, sequenced in a study of shared clonotypes between healthy human individuals. Generated by immunoSEQ multiplex PCR, the TCRdb table keeps only in-frame clones and is missing some. The data contain under 850,000 clones, just under 75% of them seen just once; the ten biggest clones take up about 1.8%. Sample: memory CD4+ T cells sorted from blood. Subset here: CD45RA-negative fraction. The receptors here all came from a woman younger than 45 in good health.

The genes are TRBV19 and TRBJ1-3; D is unresolved. V lost 4 bases to trimming and J lost 2 bases, with 15 bases between them. The CDR3 has 16 residues. Germline V CDR1 and CDR2: LNHDA, SQIVND (reference sequence). The CDR3 region has the DNA TGTGCCAGTAGTACCGGCACTGGATTCACTGGAAACACCATATATTTT. As protein: CASSTGTGFTGNTIYF.

The chain has TRBV11-3 and TRBJ2-1, with 13 nucleotides matching TRBD2. Germline V gene data show CDR1 as SGHNT and CDR2 as YENEEA. This CDR3 is 17 amino acids long. V was pared by 5 bases and J by 6 bases, with 10 bases of the junction left unmatched. In nucleotides, the CDR3 is TGTGCCAGCAGCGCCCGAACCGGGACTAGCGGGACCAATGAGCAGTTCTTC. Protein product: CASSARTGTSGTNEQFF.

The V and J genes are TRBV15 and TRBJ1-2; D remains unclear. In germline, CDR1 is LNHNV, CDR2 YYDKDF (reference sequence). Trimming stripped 3 bases from V and 4 bases from J, with 12 bases between. The CDR3 length is 14 residues. The DNA of the CDR3 is TGTGCCACCAGCAGGAGGGAACGGGTCTATGGCTACACCTTC. It yields the protein CATSRRERVYGYTF.

V and J are TRBV19 and TRBJ1-1; D is uncertain. V was cut by 3 bases and J by 7 bases, with 12 bases left in between. CDR1 is LNHDA and CDR2 is SQIVND in the germline V gene (reference sequence). The CDR3 spans 13 residues. For the CDR3, the DNA is TGTGCCAGTAGTATTAGCGGTGGTTTTGAAGCTTTCTTT. Encoded protein: CASSISGGFEAFF.

The V and J genes are TRBV28 and TRBJ2-3, with 10 bases fitting TRBD1. V trimming: 10 bases; J trimming: 3 bases; junction bases outside the gene matches: 10. CDR1 and CDR2 (germline): MDHEN, SYDVKM. The CDR3 length is 15 residues. CDR3 region: CATRDRGQVTDTQYF. The CDR3 bases are TGTGCCACCCGGGACAGGGGTCAGGTGACAGATACGCAGTATTTT.

This clone was counted ten times or more. V is TRBV18 and J is TRBJ1-4; D is unresolved. Per the germline V gene, CDR1 is KGHSH and CDR2 is LQKENI. The germline V and J ends were trimmed by 1 base and 2 bases, with 11 bases remaining between them. This CDR3 is built from 16 residues. CDR3 nucleotides: TGTGCCAGCTCACCACAACTCACGGCGACTAATGAAAAACTGTTTTTT. It is translated as CASSPQLTATNEKLFF. Using reference TRBV18 and TRBJ1-4 for the parts outside the CDR3, the full variable domain is NAGVMQNPRHLVRRRGQEARLRCSPMKGHSHVYWYRQLPEEGLKFMVYLQKENIIDESGMPKERFSAEFPKEGPSILRIQQVVRGDSAAYFCASSPQLTATNEKLFFGSGTQLSVL.

This clone was counted only a few times. J is TRBJ2-1 and V is TRBV19, with D unresolved. The germline V gene has CDR1 LNHDA and CDR2 SQIVND (reference sequence). V gave up 0 bases and J gave up 5 bases, with 8 bases separating them. The CDR3 runs 14 residues. The CDR3 region is CASSIDQLHNEQFF. In DNA, the CDR3 is TGTGCCAGTAGTATAGATCAACTCCACAATGAGCAGTTCTTC.

The chain employs TRBV6-5 and TRBJ2-1; 13 positions agree with TRBD2. The CDR3 length is 15 residues. Germline-derived CDR1 and CDR2 are MNHEY and SVGAGI. Unmatched junction bases numbered 8, after V lost 5 bases and J lost 10 bases. The CDR3 sequence: CASSAGTSGAMEQFF. The CDR3 nucleotides are TGTGCCAGCAGTGCCGGGACTAGCGGGGCGATGGAGCAGTTCTTC.

The chain carries TRBV7-9 and TRBJ2-7, with D maybe TRBD2 (5 bases). The CDR3 runs 13 residues. Germline V gives CDR1 SEHNR, CDR2 FQNEAQ (reference sequence). V was pared by 6 bases and J by 4 bases, with 13 bases between. CDR3 in DNA: TGTGCCAGCAGTCGGCTAGCAGGATACGAGCAGTACTTC. Amino acid sequence: CASSRLAGYEQYF.

This clone was counted at least ten times. The chain has TRBV6-1 and TRBJ1-5; D ambiguous. Trimming removed 4 bases from V and 11 bases from J, with 24 bases in between. The CDR3 sequence is 16 residues long. CDR1 and CDR2 from the germline V gene are MNHNS and SASEGT. CDR3 nucleotides: TGTGCCAGCAGTGGAGCCGGGTCCGGGCATATGGTGGCCCAGCATTTT. As protein: CASSGAGSGHMVAQHF.

The J gene is TRBJ2-7, the V gene TRBV7-9, with 8 bases fitting TRBD2. In germline, CDR1 is SEHNR, CDR2 FQNEAQ (reference sequence). The J segment lost 4 bases and the V segment lost 2 bases, leaving 4 bases of the junction unmatched. This CDR3 comprises 14 residues. The CDR3 DNA reads as TGTGCCAGCAGCTTAAGCGGGAGCCTATACGAGCAGTACTTC. Translating gives CASSLSGSLYEQYF.

The chain uses TRBV11-2 and TRBJ2-5; the match to TRBD1 covers 9 bases. Trimming cost V 5 bases and J 5 bases; bases outside gene matches: 9. The CDR3 length is 15 residues. Germline CDR1 reads SGHAT; CDR2 reads FQNNGV. CDR3 bases: TGTGCCAGCAGCCCAGGGGACAGGGTGTGGGAGACCCAGTACTTC. Amino acids: CASSPGDRVWETQYF.

This chain links TRBV7-9 with TRBJ2-6; D possibly corresponds to TRBD1 (5 bases). This CDR3 spans 18 amino acids. The V and J ends lost 3 bases and 0 bases respectively, with 15 bases between them. Germline assignment: CDR1 SEHNR and CDR2 FQNEAQ (reference sequence). CDR3 sequence: CASSLGQAVDSGANVLTF. CDR3 in DNA: TGTGCCAGCAGCTTGGGGCAGGCCGTGGACTCTGGGGCCAACGTCCTGACTTTC.

The chain recombines TRBV10-3 with TRBJ2-3; possible D gene TRBD1, 5 bases. The CDR3 is 14 amino acids. Per the germline V gene, CDR1 is ENHRY and CDR2 is SYGVKD. The ends were cut back, 2 bases at V and 3 bases at J, with 9 bases in the middle. The CDR3 spells CAISEPRGTDTQYF. In DNA, the CDR3 is TGTGCCATCAGTGAGCCAAGGGGTACAGATACGCAGTATTTT.

The CDR3 DNA reads as TGTGCCAGTAGTAACAGGGACTATGGCTACACCTTC. It codes for CASSNRDYGYTF. The chain carries TRBV19 and TRBJ1-2; a weak D match, TRBD1 (6 bases). There are 12 residues in the CDR3. In germline, CDR1 is LNHDA, CDR2 SQIVND (reference sequence). Trimming shortened V by 4 bases and J by 3 bases, and 6 bases separated the two germline ends.

This clone was recorded a few times. J is TRBJ1-2 and V is TRBV5-6, with D perhaps matching TRBD1 (5 bases). The CDR3 runs to 14 residues. Germline V gene data show CDR1 as SGHDT and CDR2 as YYEEEE. Trimming took 4 bases from V and 6 from J, leaving 16 bases between them. The CDR3 bases are TGTGCCAGCAGCAAAGGAAGACCAGGGAATGGCTACACCTTC. The encoded protein is CASSKGRPGNGYTF.

V and J are TRBV5-1 and TRBJ1-1; a possible D gene is TRBD1 (5 bases). V was cut by 3 bases and J by 0 bases, with 12 bases left in between. Germline-derived CDR1 and CDR2 are SGHRS and YFSETQ. The CDR3 has 15 amino acids. In DNA form, the CDR3 reads TGCGCCAGCAGCTGGGACGGATACATGAACACTGAAGCTTTCTTT. This codes for CASSWDGYMNTEAFF.

A remark on this clone: Other DNA sequences in this specimen translate into the identical CDR3. The chain employs TRBV29-1 and TRBJ2-3; tentative D call: TRBD2 (6 bases). With 6 bases removed from V and 4 bases from J, the gap between germline ends came to 11 bases. This CDR3 is 12 amino acids long. Germline CDR1 is SQVTM and CDR2 is ANQGSEA. As DNA, the CDR3 is TGCAGCGTGGAGGGGTTGGCAGATACGCAGTATTTT. Translated: CSVEGLADTQYF.

The genes are TRBV19 and TRBJ2-3; 7 bases fit TRBD2. The V gene's germline CDR1 is LNHDA and CDR2 SQIVND (reference sequence). Trimming took 4 bases from V and 6 from J; bases not matched to a gene: 4. This CDR3 is 13 amino acids long. CDR3 residues: CASSRTSSDTQYF. In DNA, the CDR3 is TGTGCCAGTAGTAGGACTAGTTCTGATACGCAGTATTTT. Filled out from reference TRBV19 and TRBJ2-3, the complete variable domain reads DGGITQSPKYLFRKEGQNVTLSCEQNLNHDAMYWYRQDPGQGLRLIYYSQIVNDFQKGDIAEGYSVSREKKESFPLTVTSAQKNPTAFYLCASSRTSSDTQYFGPGTRLTVL.

The chain joins TRBV25-1 to TRBJ1-1, with 11 bases fitting TRBD1. The junction had 9 bases not matched to a gene; V was cut back by 2 bases and J by 1 base. The CDR3 consists of 18 residues. Per germline, CDR1 MGHDK and CDR2 SYGVNS. CDR3 sequence: CASSEPGQGEGKNTEAFF. The CDR3 DNA follows: TGTGCCAGCAGTGAACCGGGACAGGGGGAGGGTAAGAACACTGAAGCTTTCTTT.

The chain has TRBV5-1 and TRBJ2-5; TRBD2 aligns across 10 bases. The CDR3 extends over 16 amino acids. Germline V gives CDR1 SGHRS, CDR2 YFSETQ. Germline trimming cut 4 bases from V and 6 bases from J; bases unmatched to any gene: 12. Here the CDR3 reads CASSLTSGRDGKTQYF. The CDR3 nucleotides are TGCGCCAGCAGCCTAACCAGCGGGAGGGACGGGAAGACCCAGTACTTC. Full variable domain (remainder filled in from reference TRBV5-1 and TRBJ2-5): KAGVTQTPRYLIKTRGQQVTLSCSPISGHRSVSWYQQTPGQGLQFLFEYFSETQRNKGNFPGRFSGRQFSNSRSEMNVSTLELGDSALYLCASSLTSGRDGKTQYFGPGTRLLVL.

The gene calls are TRBV11-2 and TRBJ2-1, with 8 bases that match TRBD2. The ends lost 8 bases at V and 8 bases at J; junction bases unmatched: 8. The CDR3 sequence is 13 residues long. CDR1 is SGHAT and CDR2 is FQNNGV in the germline V gene. The CDR3 loop reads CASRLTSVDEQFF. For the CDR3, the DNA is TGTGCCAGCCGGCTGACTAGCGTTGATGAGCAGTTCTTC.

The V call is TRBV29-1, the J call TRBJ1-1; 7 bases are a match to TRBD1. The CDR3 extends over 12 amino acids. Losses at the gene ends were 7 bases for V and 5 bases for J; bases not matched to a gene: 7. CDR1 SQVTM and CDR2 ANQGSEA come from the germline V gene. CDR3 residues: CSGGQTVTEAFF. In nucleotides, the CDR3 is TGCAGCGGGGGACAGACCGTGACTGAAGCTTTCTTT.

This clone was recorded once. The chain recombines TRBV5-1 with TRBJ2-5, with D perhaps TRBD1 (5 bases). CDR3 length: 16 residues. With 2 bases removed from V and 5 bases from J, the gap between germline ends came to 19 bases. Germline assignment: CDR1 SGHRS and CDR2 YFSETQ. The CDR3 DNA follows: TGCGCCAGCAGCTTTGATATATCCGCAGGGTCGGAGACCCAGTACTTC. It yields the protein CASSFDISAGSETQYF.

The chain recombines TRBV4-1 with TRBJ2-7; 8 nucleotides agree with TRBD1. Trimming at V came to 3 bases and at J to 3 bases, leaving 10 bases not matched to a gene. The germline V gene encodes CDR1 MGHRA and CDR2 YSYEKL. The CDR3 consists of 16 residues. DNA of the CDR3: TGCGCCAGCAGCCATCTGGGACAGGCGTTATTCTACGAGCAGTACTTC. It encodes CASSHLGQALFYEQYF.

This clone was seen more than once but under ten times. The CDR3 DNA is TGTGCCAGCAGCTTAATACAGGGGGCCGTTGAAGCTTTCTTT. It codes for CASSLIQGAVEAFF. V usage is TRBV5-5 and J usage is TRBJ1-1, with 9 bases matching TRBD1. This CDR3 has 14 residues. V lost 2 bases to trimming and J lost 7 bases; unmatched junction nucleotides: 6. Germline V gene sequence: CDR1 SGHKS, CDR2 YYEKEE (reference sequence).

The chain is built from TRBV5-4 and TRBJ1-2; weak D call: TRBD1 (5 bases). The length of the CDR3 is 12 residues. Germline values: CDR1 SGHNT, CDR2 YYREEE (reference sequence). V was shortened by 4 bases and J by 6 bases, with 10 bases between the two germline ends. The CDR3 region is CASSLAGNGYTF. The CDR3 bases are TGTGCCAGCAGCCTTGCAGGGAATGGCTACACCTTC.

V gene TRBV18 combines with J gene TRBJ1-1; D gene ambiguous. The CDR3 is made up of 16 amino acids. Per germline, CDR1 KGHSH and CDR2 LQKENI. The V and J ends lost 1 base and 0 bases respectively, with 12 bases between them. In DNA, the CDR3 is TGTGCCAGCTCACCACGGGCAGTCGAGCTGAACACTGAAGCTTTCTTT. Translation gives CASSPRAVELNTEAFF.